This T cell receptor (beta chain) was identified during a study of T cell responses to AZD1222 COVID-19 vaccine. CDR3 length: 16 residues. Germline-derived CDR1 and CDR2 are MNHNS and SASEGT. The V and J ends lost 3 bases and 4 bases respectively, with 18 bases between them. Points from the study as a whole: Sampled repertoires all dated from after the peak T cell response. Nearly half of spike-specific TCRs reportedly target unmutated variant regions. Most donors were white British, females outnumbered males, and clonal diversity was possibly underestimated.

With respect to this clone: The target antigen is unknown.

Clones were read by immunoSEQ multiplex PCR, and TCRdb kept only the in-frame ones, dropping some. The profile shows about 150,000 clones, 85% to 90% of them singletons. The chain joins TRBV6-1 to TRBJ1-2; D not certain. The source material was peripheral blood, sampled on day 0 of MenACWY control vaccination. This clonotype was sampled from an adult in good health. CDR3 DNA sequence: TGTGCCAGCAGTGATCCTGGATCGGAACAGCCCTATGGCTACACCTTC. Protein: CASSDPGSEQPYGYTF.